Listed here are 9 T cell receptor beta chains from one sample, sequenced in a study of early T cells in non-severe SARS-CoV-2 infection. MiXCR was run by TCRdb on the 5' RACE reads, yielding one entry per CDR3 protein. This table has fewer than 60,000 distinct CDR3 sequences, 12% appearing once. Sequencing used whole blood. The receptors shown here come from an adult who was a healthcare worker with PCR-confirmed SARS-CoV-2 infection or an uninfected control (not recorded which).

In regard to this clonotype: A much more abundant neighbour one base away suggests this may be a read error. This chain uses TRBV6-5 with TRBJ1-1, with a tentative D call TRBD1 (6 bases). Per germline, CDR1 MNHEY and CDR2 SVGAGI. V dropped 6 bases and J dropped 1 base, with 9 bases sitting between them. There are 13 residues in the CDR3. Here the CDR3 reads CASRSQGNTEAFF. The CDR3 bases are TGTGCCAGCAGATCACAGGGGAACACTGAAGCTTTCTTT.

This chain connects TRBV5-1 to TRBJ2-4; D unclear. The CDR3 is 16 amino acids. Germline V gene lookup returns CDR1 SGHRS and CDR2 YFSETQ. Trimming cost V 3 bases and J 4 bases, with 17 bases left between them. The CDR3 region has the DNA TGCGCCAGCAGCTACGGTCAGGCCGCACCGAAAAACATTCAGTACTTC. This gives the protein CASSYGQAAPKNIQYF. The entire variable domain, with the rest obtained from reference TRBV5-1 and TRBJ2-4, is as follows: KAGVTQTPRYLIKTRGQQVTLSCSPISGHRSVSWYQQTPGQGLQFLFEYFSETQRNKGNFPGRFSGRQFSNSRSEMNVSTLELGDSALYLCASSYGQAAPKNIQYFGAGTRLSVL.

This clonotype was observed many times. The chain combines TRBV20-1 with TRBJ2-3; TRBD1 agrees at 8 bases. J gave up 5 bases and V 3 bases, and 10 bases lay outside the gene matches. This CDR3 region has 15 residues. Germline V gene data show CDR1 as DFQATT and CDR2 as SNEGSKA (reference sequence). The CDR3 DNA reads as TGCAGTGCTAGTAGTCGGACAGGGTTTCGAGATACGCAGTATTTT. Protein sequence: CSASSRTGFRDTQYF.

J is TRBJ2-7 and V is TRBV2, with unresolved D. Germline assignment: CDR1 SNHLY and CDR2 FYNNEI. V gave up 3 bases and J gave up 4 bases, with 1 base separating them. The CDR3 is 10 residues long. The CDR3 sequence: CASSDYEQYF. The CDR3 DNA follows: TGTGCCAGCAGTGATTACGAGCAGTACTTC.

The sample holds a few counts of this clonotype. The chain combines TRBV27 with TRBJ1-5, with TRBD1 as a possible D gene (6 bases). This CDR3 is 13 amino acids long. Germline loops: CDR1 MNHEY, CDR2 SMNVEV (reference sequence). V was clipped by 6 bases and J by 3 bases, with 9 bases between them. CDR3 bases: TGTGCCAGCAGAGGGGGAAACAATCAGCCCCAGCATTTT. This encodes CASRGGNNQPQHF.

V usage is TRBV4-1 and J usage is TRBJ2-3; maybe TRBD2 (6 bases). CDR3 length: 18 amino acids. Trimming stripped 0 bases from V and 0 bases from J, with 16 bases between. The germline CDR1 and CDR2 sequences are MGHRA and YSYEKL. CDR3 region: CASSQEVGRRLSTDTQYF. CDR3 DNA sequence: TGCGCCAGCAGCCAAGAGGTTGGGAGGCGACTTAGCACAGATACGCAGTATTTT.

The sample holds a few counts of this clonotype. The V gene is TRBV7-3, the J gene TRBJ2-2; a possible D gene is TRBD2 (6 bases). V lost 1 base to trimming and J lost 2 bases, with 8 bases between them. CDR3 length: 15 residues. Germline values: CDR1 SGHTA, CDR2 FQGTGA. CDR3 in DNA: TGTGCCAGCAGCTTAAAGGGACTTAACACCGGGGAGCTGTTTTTT. Amino acid sequence: CASSLKGLNTGELFF.

This clonotype was seen ten or more times. The J gene is TRBJ1-1, the V gene TRBV5-5; the D is unclear. The germline V and J ends were trimmed by 2 bases and 7 bases, with 9 bases remaining between them. Germline CDR1 is SGHKS and CDR2 is YYEKEE (reference sequence). The CDR3 has 12 residues. The CDR3 is CASSFTILEAFF. CDR3 nucleotides: TGTGCCAGCAGCTTCACTATCCTTGAAGCTTTCTTT.

This clonotype showed up just a few times. V is TRBV6-2 or TRBV6-3 and J is TRBJ2-1; D possibly corresponds to TRBD1 (6 bases). The CDR3 spans 14 residues. From germline, CDR1 is MNHEY and CDR2 SVGEGT. Trimming pared 3 bases from V and 5 bases from J, leaving 11 bases between. The CDR3 here is CASSYHRENNEQFF. The CDR3 DNA sequence: TGTGCCAGCAGTTATCACAGGGAAAACAATGAGCAGTTCTTC.